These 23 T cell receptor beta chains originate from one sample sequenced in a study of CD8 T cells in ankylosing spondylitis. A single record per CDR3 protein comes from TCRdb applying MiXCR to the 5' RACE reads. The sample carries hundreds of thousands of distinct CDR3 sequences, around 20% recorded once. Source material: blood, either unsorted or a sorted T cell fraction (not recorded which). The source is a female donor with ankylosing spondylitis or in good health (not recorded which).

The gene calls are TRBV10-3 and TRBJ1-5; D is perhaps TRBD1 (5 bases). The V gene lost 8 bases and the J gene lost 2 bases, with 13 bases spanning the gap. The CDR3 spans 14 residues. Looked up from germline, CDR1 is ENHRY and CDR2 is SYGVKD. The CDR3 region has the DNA TGTGCCATCGCCTCTCAGGGTGGCAATCAGCCCCAGCATTTT. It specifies CAIASQGGNQPQHF.

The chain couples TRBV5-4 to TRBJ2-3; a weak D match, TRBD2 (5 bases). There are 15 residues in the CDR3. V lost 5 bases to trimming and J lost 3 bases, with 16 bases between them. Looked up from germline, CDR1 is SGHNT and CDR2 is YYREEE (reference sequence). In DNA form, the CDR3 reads TGTGCCAGCAGTCTGACTCTAGCAGGAACAGATACGCAGTATTTT. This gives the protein CASSLTLAGTDTQYF.

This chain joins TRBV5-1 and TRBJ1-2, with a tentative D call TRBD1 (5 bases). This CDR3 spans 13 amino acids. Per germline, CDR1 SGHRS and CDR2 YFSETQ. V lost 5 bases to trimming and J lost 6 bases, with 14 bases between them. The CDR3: CASRLLGVDGYTF. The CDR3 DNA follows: TGCGCCAGCAGGCTCCTGGGGGTAGATGGCTACACCTTC.

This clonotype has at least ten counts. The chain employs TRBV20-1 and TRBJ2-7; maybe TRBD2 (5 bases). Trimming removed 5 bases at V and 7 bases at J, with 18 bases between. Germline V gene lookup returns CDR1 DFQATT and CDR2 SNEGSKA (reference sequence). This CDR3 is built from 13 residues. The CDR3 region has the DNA TGCAGTGCTGGGCAGCCTGCCTCGGGAGAGCAGTACTTC. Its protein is CSAGQPASGEQYF.

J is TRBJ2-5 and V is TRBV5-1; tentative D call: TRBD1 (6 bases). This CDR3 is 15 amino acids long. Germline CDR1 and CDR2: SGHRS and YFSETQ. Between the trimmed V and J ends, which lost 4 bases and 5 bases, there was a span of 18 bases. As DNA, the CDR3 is TGCGCCAGCAGCCCCAGGGGCGGGCCGGTGGAGACCCAGTACTTC. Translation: CASSPRGGPVETQYF.

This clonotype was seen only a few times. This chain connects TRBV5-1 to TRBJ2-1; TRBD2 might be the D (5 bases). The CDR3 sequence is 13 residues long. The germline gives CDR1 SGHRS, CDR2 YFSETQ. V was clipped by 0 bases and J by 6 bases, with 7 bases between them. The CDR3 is CASSLERSNEQFF. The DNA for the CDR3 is TGCGCCAGCAGCTTGGAGCGGTCCAATGAGCAGTTCTTC.

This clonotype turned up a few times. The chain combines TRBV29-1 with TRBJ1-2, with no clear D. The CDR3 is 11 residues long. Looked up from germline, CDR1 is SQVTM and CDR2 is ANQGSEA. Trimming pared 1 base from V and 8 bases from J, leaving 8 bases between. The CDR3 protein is CSVEGWVGYTF. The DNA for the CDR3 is TGCAGCGTTGAAGGTTGGGTGGGCTACACCTTC.

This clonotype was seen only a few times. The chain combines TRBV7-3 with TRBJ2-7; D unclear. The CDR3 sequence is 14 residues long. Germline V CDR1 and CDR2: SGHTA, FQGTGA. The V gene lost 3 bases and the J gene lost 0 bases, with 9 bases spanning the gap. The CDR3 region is CASSFNPASYEQYF. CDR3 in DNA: TGTGCCAGCAGCTTTAACCCTGCCTCCTACGAGCAGTACTTC.

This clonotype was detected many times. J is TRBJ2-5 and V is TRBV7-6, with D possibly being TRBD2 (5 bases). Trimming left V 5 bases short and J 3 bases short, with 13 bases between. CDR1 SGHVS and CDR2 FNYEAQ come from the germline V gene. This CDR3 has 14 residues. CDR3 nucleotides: TGTGCCAGCAGCCAAGGACGGGAAAAAGAGACCCAGTACTTC. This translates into CASSQGREKETQYF.

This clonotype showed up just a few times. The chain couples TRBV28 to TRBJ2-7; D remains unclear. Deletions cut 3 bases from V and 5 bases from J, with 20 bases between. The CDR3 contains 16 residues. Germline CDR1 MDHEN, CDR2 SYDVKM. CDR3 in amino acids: CASSFYRAPNTHEQYF. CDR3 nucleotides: TGTGCCAGCAGTTTCTACCGGGCCCCCAACACCCACGAGCAGTACTTC.

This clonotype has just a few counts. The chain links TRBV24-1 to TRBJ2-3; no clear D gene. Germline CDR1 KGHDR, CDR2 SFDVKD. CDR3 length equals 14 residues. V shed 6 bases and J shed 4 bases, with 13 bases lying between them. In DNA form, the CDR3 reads TGTGCCACCAGTTGGGGAACACCTCCAGATACGCAGTATTTT. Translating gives CATSWGTPPDTQYF.

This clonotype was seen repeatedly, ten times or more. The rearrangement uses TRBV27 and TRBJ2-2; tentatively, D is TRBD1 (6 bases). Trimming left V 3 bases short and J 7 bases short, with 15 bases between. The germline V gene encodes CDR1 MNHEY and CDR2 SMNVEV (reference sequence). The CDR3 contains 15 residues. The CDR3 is CASSLVQGTGGELFF. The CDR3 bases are TGTGCCAGCAGTTTGGTCCAGGGGACGGGCGGGGAGCTGTTTTTT.

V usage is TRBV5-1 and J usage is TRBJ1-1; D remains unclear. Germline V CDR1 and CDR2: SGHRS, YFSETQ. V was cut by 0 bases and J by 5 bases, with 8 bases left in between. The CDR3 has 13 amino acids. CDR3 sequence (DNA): TGCGCCAGCAGCTTGGGCGTAGAGACTGAAGCTTTCTTT. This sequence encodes CASSLGVETEAFF.

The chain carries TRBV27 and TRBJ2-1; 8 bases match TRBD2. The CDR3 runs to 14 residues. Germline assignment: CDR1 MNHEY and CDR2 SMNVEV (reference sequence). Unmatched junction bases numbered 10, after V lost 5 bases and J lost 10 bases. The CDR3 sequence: CASSHHRGGREQFF. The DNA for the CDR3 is TGTGCCAGCAGTCACCACCGCGGGGGGCGGGAGCAGTTCTTC.

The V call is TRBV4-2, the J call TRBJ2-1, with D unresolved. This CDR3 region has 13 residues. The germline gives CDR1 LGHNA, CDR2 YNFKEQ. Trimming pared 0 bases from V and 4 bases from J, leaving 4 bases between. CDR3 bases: TGTGCCAGCAGCCAAGAGGGATACAATGAGCAGTTCTTC. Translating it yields CASSQEGYNEQFF.

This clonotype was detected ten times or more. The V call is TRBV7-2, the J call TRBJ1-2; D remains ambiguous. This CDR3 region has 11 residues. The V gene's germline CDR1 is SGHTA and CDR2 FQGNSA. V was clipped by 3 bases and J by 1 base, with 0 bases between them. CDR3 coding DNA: TGTGCCAGCAGCTTTAACTATGGCTACACCTTC. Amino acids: CASSFNYGYTF.

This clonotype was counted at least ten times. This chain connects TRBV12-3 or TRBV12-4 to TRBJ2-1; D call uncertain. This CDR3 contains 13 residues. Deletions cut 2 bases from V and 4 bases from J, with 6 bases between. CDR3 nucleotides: TGTGCCAGCAGTTTAAACATTTACAATGAGCAGTTCTTC. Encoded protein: CASSLNIYNEQFF.

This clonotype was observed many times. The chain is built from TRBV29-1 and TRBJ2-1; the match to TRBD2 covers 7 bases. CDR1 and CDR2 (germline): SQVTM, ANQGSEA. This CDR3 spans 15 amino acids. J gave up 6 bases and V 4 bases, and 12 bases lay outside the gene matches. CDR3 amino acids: CSVVQRGGSANEQFF. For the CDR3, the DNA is TGCAGCGTTGTCCAGCGGGGAGGGTCCGCCAATGAGCAGTTCTTC.

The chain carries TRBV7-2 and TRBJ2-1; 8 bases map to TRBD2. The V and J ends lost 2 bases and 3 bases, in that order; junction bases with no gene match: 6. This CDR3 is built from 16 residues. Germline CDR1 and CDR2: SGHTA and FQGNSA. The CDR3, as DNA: TGTGCCAGCAGCTTAAGAGCGGGAGCCAACTACAATGAGCAGTTCTTC. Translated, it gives CASSLRAGANYNEQFF.

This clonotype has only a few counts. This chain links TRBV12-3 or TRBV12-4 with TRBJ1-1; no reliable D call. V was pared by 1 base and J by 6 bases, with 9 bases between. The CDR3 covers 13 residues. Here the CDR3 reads CASSLGRGSEAFF. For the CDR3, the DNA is TGTGCCAGCAGTTTAGGACGGGGTTCTGAAGCTTTCTTT.

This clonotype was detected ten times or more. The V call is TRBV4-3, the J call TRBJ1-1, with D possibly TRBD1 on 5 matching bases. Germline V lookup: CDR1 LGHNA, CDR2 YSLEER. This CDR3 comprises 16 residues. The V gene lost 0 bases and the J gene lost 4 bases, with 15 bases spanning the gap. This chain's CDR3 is CASSQDRVRVGTEAFF. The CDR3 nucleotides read TGCGCCAGCAGCCAAGATCGGGTCAGGGTGGGCACTGAAGCTTTCTTT.

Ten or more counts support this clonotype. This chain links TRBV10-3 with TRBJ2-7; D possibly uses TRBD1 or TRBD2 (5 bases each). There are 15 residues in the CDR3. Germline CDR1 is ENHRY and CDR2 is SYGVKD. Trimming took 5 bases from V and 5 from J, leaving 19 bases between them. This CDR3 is CAISSGTSLRDEQYF. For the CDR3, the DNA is TGTGCCATCAGTTCCGGGACCAGTTTGAGAGACGAGCAGTACTTC.

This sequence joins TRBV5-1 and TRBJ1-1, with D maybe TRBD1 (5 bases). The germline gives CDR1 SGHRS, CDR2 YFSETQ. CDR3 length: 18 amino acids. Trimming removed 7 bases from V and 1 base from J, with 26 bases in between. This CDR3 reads CASGLDRGLIGRNTEAFF. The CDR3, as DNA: TGCGCCAGCGGCCTTGACCGGGGCCTGATAGGGCGGAACACTGAAGCTTTCTTT.